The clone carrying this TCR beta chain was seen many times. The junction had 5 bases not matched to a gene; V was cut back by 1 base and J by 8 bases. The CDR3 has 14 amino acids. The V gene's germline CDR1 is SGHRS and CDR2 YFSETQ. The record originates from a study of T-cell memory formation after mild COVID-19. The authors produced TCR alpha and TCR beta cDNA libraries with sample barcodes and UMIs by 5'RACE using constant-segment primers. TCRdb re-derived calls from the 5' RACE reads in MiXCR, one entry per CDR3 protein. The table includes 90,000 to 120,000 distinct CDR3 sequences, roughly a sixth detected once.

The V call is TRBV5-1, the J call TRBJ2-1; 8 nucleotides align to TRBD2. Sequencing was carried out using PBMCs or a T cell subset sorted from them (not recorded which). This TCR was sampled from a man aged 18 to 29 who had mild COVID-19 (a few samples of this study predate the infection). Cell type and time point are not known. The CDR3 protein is CASSLLGLEDEQFF. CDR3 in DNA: TGCGCCAGCAGCTTGTTGGGACTAGAGGATGAGCAGTTCTTC.